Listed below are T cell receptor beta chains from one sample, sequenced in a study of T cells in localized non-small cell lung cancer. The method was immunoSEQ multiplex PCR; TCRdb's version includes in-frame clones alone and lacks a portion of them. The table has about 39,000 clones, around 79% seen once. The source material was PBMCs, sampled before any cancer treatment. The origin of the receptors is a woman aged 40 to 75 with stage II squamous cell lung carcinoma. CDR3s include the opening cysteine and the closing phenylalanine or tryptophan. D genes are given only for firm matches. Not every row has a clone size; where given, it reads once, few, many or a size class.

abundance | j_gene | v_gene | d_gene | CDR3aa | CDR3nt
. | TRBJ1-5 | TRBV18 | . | CASSLGRGNQPQHF | TGTGCCAGCTCACTCGGGCGAGGCAATCAGCCCCAGCATTTT
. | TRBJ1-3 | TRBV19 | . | CASSIGRSGNTIYF | TGTGCCAGTAGTATAGGCCGCTCTGGAAACACCATATATTTT
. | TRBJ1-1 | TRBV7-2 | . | CASSLVTNTEAFF | TGTGCCAGCAGCTTGGTCACCAACACTGAAGCTTTCTTT
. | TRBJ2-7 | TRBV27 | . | CASSVTKSSYEQYF | TGTGCCAGCAGCGTGACTAAAAGCTCCTACGAGCAGTACTTC
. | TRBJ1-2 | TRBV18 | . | CASSPSLAQDFYGYTF | TGTGCCAGCTCACCAAGTTTAGCTCAAGACTTCTATGGCTACACCTTC
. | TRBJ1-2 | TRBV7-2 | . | CASSLGTEASGYGYTF | TGTGCCAGCAGCTTAGGGACAGAGGCTAGCGGCTATGGCTACACCTTC
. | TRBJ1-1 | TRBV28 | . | CASRSVGTEAFF | TGTGCCAGCAGGTCGGTTGGGACTGAAGCTTTCTTT
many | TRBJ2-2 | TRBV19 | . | CATNFRLDTGELFF | TGTGCCACCAATTTCCGCTTGGACACCGGGGAGCTGTTTTTT
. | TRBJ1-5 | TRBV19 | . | CASNPRGNQPQHF | TGTGCCAGTAATCCTAGGGGGAATCAGCCCCAGCATTTT
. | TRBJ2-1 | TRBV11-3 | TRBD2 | CASSRTSAPYNEQFF | TGTGCCAGCAGCCGGACTAGCGCGCCATACAATGAGCAGTTCTTC
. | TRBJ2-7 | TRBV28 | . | CASKLTDSSYEQYF | TGTGCCAGCAAACTGACGGACAGCTCCTACGAGCAGTACTTC
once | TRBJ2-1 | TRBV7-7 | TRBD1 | CASSLDRGTGEQFF | TGTGCTAGCAGCTTGGACAGGGGAACGGGTGAGCAGTTCTTC
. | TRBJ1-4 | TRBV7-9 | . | CASSLPHTEKLFF | TGTGCCAGCAGCTTACCCCATACGGAAAAACTGTTTTTT
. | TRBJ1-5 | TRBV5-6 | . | CASSRDKNQPQHF | TGTGCCAGCAGCCGGGACAAAAATCAGCCCCAGCATTTT
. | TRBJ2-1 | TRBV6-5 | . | CASSWTYNEQFF | TGTGCCAGCAGTTGGACTTACAATGAGCAGTTCTTC
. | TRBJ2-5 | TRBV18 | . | CASSPEGQPQETQYF | TGTGCCAGCTCACCAGAAGGGCAGCCCCAAGAGACCCAGTACTTC
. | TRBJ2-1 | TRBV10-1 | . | CASSRGELRNEQFF | TGCGCCAGCAGCCGGGGTGAATTAAGGAATGAGCAGTTCTTC
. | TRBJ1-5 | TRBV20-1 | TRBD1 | CSVKDRRAQHF | TGCAGTGTTAAGGACAGGAGGGCCCAGCATTTT
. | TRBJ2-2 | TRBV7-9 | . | CASSPSYTGELFF | TGTGCCAGCAGCCCGTCTTACACCGGGGAGCTGTTTTTT
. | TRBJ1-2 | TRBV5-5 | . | CASSFGAYGYTF | TGTGCCAGCAGCTTCGGGGCTTATGGCTACACCTTC
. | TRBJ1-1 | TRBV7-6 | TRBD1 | CASSPGTGVNTEAFF | TGTGCCAGCAGCCCCGGGACAGGCGTGAACACTGAAGCTTTCTTT
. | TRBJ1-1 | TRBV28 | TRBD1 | CASRGDRARNTEAFF | TGTGCCAGCAGGGGGGACAGGGCGAGGAACACTGAAGCTTTCTTT
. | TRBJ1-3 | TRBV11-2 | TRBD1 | CASSPAVGQGENTIYF | TGTGCCAGCAGCCCGGCCGTTGGACAGGGGGAAAACACCATATATTTT
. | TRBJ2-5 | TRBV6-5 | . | CASSSPRAGSGETQYF | TGTGCCAGCAGTTCCCCCCGAGCCGGGTCCGGGGAGACCCAGTACTTC
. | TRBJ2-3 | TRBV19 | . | CAVGGSSTDTQYF | TGTGCCGTAGGGGGGTCTTCCACAGATACGCAGTATTTT
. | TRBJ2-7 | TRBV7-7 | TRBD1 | CASSQGTDPSYEQYF | TGTGCTAGCAGCCAAGGGACAGACCCCTCCTACGAGCAGTACTTC
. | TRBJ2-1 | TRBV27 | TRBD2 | CASSSSWEGPLLEQFF | TGTGCCAGCAGTTCTTCCTGGGAGGGCCCCCTTTTAGAGCAGTTCTTC
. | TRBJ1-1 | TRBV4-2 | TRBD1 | CASSTGDSWNTEAFF | TGTGCCAGCAGCACCGGGGACAGTTGGAACACTGAAGCTTTCTTT
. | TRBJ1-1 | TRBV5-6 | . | CASSFPRVNTEAFF | TGTGCCAGCAGCTTCCCGAGGGTGAACACTGAAGCTTTCTTT
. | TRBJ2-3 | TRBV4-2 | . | CASSRGQTTDTQYF | TGTGCCAGCAGCCGCGGACAGACCACAGATACGCAGTATTTT
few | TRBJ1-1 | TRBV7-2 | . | CASSLGSQREAFF | TGTGCCAGCAGCTTAGGCAGTCAGCGTGAAGCTTTCTTT
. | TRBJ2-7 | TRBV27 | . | CASAPGGLYEQYF | TGTGCCAGCGCCCCCGGGGGGCTGTACGAGCAGTACTTC
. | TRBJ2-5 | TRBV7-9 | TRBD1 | CASSLAGTEETQYF | TGTGCCAGCAGCTTAGCGGGGACAGAAGAGACCCAGTACTTC
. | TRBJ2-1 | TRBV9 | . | CASSVDSLNNEQFF | TGTGCCAGCAGCGTAGATTCTCTCAACAATGAGCAGTTCTTC
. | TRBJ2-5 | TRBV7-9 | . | CASSYLGETQYF | TGTGCCAGCAGCTACTTGGGGGAGACCCAGTACTTC
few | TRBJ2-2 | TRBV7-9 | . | CASSFRDTYTGELFF | TGTGCCAGCAGCTTCCGGGACACCTACACCGGGGAGCTGTTTTTT
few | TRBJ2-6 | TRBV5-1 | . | CASSLEGSGANVLTF | TGCGCCAGCAGCTTGGAAGGGTCGGGGGCCAACGTCCTGACTTTC
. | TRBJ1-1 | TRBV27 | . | CASSLSMNTEAFF | TGTGCCAGCAGTTTATCAATGAACACTGAAGCTTTCTTT
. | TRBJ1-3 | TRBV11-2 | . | CASSLGNSGNTIYF | TGTGCCAGCAGCTTAGGCAACTCTGGAAACACCATATATTTT
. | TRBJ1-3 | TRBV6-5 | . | CASSSAVGGNTIYF | TGTGCCAGCAGCTCCGCGGTGGGTGGAAACACCATATATTTT
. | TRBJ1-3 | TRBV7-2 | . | CASSFNSGNTIYF | TGTGCCAGCAGCTTTAACTCTGGAAACACCATATATTTT